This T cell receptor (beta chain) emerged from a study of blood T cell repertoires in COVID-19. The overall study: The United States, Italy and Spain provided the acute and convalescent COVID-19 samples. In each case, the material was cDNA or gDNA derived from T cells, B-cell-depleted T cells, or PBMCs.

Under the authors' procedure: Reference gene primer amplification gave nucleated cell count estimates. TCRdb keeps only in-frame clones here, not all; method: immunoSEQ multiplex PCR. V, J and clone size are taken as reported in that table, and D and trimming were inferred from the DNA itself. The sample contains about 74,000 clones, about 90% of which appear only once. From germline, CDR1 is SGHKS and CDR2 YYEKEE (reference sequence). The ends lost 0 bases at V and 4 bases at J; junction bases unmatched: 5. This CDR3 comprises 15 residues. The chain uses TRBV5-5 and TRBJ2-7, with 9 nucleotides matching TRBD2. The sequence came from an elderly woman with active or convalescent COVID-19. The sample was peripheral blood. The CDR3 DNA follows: TGTGCCAGCAGCTTGGCCCCGCGGGGGGGATACGAGCAGTACTTC. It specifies CASSLAPRGGYEQYF.